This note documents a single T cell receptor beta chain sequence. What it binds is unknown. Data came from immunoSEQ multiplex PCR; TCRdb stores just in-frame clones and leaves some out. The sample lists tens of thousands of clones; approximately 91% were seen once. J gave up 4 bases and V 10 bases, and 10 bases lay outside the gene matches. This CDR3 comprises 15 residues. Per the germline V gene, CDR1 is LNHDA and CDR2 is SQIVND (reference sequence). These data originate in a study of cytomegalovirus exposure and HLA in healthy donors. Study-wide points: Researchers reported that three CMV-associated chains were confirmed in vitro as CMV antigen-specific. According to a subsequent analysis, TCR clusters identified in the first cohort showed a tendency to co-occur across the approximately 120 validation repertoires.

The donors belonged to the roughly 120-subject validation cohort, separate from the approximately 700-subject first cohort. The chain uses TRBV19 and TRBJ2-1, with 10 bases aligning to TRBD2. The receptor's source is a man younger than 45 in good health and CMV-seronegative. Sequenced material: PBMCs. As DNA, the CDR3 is TGTGCCACCATAGGGAGGACTAGCGGTTACAATGAGCAGTTCTTC. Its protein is CATIGRTSGYNEQFF.